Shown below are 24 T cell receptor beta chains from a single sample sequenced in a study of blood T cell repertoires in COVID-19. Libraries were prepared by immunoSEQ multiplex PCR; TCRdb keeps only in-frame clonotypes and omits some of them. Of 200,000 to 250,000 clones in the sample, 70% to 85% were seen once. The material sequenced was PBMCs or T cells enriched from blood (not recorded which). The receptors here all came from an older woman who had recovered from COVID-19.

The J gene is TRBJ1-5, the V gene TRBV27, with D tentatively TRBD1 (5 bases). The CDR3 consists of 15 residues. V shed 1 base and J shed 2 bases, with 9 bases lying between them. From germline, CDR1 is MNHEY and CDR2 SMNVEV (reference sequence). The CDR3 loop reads CASSLFGGGNQPQHF. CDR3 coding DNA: TGTGCCAGCAGTTTATTTGGGGGGGGCAATCAGCCCCAGCATTTT.

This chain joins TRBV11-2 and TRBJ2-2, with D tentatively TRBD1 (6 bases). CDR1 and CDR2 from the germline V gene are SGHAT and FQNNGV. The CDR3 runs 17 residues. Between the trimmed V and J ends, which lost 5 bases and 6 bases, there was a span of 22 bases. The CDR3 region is CASSPRPDTQGPGELFF. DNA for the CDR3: TGTGCCAGCAGCCCCCGACCGGATACACAGGGTCCCGGGGAGCTGTTTTTT.

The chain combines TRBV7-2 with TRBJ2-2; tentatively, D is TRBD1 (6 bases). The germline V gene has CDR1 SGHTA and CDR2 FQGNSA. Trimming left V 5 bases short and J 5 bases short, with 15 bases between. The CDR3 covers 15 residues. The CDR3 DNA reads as TGTGCCAGCAGCAAAGGACTCCAGGGGACCGGGGAGCTGTTTTTT. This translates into CASSKGLQGTGELFF. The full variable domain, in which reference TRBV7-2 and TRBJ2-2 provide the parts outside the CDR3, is GAGVSQSPSNKVTEKGKDVELRCDPISGHTALYWYRQSLGQGLEFLIYFQGNSAPDKSGLPSDRFSAERTGGSVSTLTIQRTQQEDSAVYLCASSKGLQGTGELFFGEGSRLTVL.

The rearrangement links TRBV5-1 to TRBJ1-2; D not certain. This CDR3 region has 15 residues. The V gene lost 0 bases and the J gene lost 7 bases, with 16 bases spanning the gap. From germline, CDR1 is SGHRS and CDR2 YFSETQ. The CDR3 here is CASSLDGVSMSGYTF. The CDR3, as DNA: TGCGCCAGCAGCTTGGACGGGGTTTCAATGAGTGGCTACACCTTC.

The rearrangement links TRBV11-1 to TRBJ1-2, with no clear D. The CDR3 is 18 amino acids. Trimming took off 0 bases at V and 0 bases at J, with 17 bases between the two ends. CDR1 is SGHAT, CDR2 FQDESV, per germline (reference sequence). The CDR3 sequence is CASSLAPGYEAANYGYTF. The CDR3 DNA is TGTGCCAGCAGCTTAGCCCCCGGGTATGAAGCAGCTAACTATGGCTACACCTTC.

The chain's CDR3 is CASSAEGRGPNTGELFF. The DNA for the CDR3 is TGCGCCAGCAGCGCCGAGGGCAGGGGCCCGAACACCGGGGAGCTGTTTTTT. The chain uses TRBV5-1 and TRBJ2-2; TRBD1 is a possible D gene (6 bases). This CDR3 spans 17 amino acids. Germline V gives CDR1 SGHRS, CDR2 YFSETQ. Trimming shortened V by 4 bases and J by 0 bases, and 16 bases separated the two germline ends.

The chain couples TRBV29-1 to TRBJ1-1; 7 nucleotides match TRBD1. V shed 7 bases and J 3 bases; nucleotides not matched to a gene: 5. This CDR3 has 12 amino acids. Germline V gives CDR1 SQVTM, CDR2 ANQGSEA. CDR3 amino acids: CSAGTADTEAFF. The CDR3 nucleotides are TGCAGCGCCGGGACAGCTGACACTGAAGCTTTCTTT.

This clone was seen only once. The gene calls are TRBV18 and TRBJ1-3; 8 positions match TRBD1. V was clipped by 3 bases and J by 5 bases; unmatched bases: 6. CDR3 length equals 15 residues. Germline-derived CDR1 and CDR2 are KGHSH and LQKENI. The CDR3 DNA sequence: TGTGCCAGCTCACCTTCCAGGGGGCCACGAAACACCATATATTTT. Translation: CASSPSRGPRNTIYF.

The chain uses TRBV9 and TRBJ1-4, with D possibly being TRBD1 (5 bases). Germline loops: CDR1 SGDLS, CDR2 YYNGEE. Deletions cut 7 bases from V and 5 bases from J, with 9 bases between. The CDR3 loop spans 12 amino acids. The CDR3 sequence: CASGRANEKLFF. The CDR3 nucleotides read TGTGCCAGCGGCAGGGCAAATGAAAAACTGTTTTTT.

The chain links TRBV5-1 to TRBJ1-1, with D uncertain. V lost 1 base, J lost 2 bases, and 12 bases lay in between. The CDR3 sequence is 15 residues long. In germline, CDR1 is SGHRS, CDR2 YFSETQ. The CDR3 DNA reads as TGCGCCAGCAGCTTGACCCTTCGGGAAAACACTGAAGCTTTCTTT. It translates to CASSLTLRENTEAFF.

CDR3 sequence (DNA): TGCGCCAGCAGTGAGACAGGCAATCAGCCCCAGCATTTT. This translates into CASSETGNQPQHF. V gene TRBV10-2 combines with J gene TRBJ1-5, with D hard to call. The CDR3 covers 13 residues. Germline CDR1 and CDR2: WSHSY and SAAADI. The V gene lost 2 bases and the J gene lost 2 bases, with 4 bases spanning the gap.

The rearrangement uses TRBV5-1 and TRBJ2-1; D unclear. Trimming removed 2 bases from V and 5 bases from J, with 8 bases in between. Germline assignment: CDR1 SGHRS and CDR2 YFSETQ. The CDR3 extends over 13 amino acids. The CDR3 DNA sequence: TGCGCCAGCAGCTTTGGCCAGAACAATGAGCAGTTCTTC. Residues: CASSFGQNNEQFF.

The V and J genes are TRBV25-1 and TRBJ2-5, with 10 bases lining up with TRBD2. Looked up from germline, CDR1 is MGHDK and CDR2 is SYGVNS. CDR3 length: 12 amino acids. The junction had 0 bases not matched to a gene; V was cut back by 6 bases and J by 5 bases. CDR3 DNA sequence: TGTGCCAGCAGGACTAGCGGGGAGACCCAGTACTTC. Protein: CASRTSGETQYF.

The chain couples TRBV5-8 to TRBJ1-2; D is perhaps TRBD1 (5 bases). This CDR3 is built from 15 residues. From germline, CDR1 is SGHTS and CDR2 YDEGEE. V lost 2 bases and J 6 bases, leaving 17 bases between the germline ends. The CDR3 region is CASSLGGDPIDGYTF. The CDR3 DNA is TGTGCCAGCAGCTTAGGAGGGGACCCGATTGATGGCTACACCTTC.

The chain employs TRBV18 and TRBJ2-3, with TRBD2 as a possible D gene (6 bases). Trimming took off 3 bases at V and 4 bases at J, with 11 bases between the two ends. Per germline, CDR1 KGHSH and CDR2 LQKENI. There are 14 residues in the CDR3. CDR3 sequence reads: CASSPGREADTQYF. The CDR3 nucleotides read TGTGCCAGCTCACCCGGGAGAGAGGCAGATACGCAGTATTTT.

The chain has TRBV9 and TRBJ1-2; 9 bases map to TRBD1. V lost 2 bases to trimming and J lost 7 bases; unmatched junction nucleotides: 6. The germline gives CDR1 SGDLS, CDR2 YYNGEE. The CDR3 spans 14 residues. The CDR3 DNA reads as TGTGCCAGCAGCGTTACAGGGGGCAGTGGTGGCTACACCTTC. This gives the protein CASSVTGGSGGYTF. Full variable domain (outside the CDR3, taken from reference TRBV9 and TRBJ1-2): DSGVTQTPKHLITATGQRVTLRCSPRSGDLSVYWYQQSLDQGLQFLIQYYNGEERAKGNILERFSAQQFPDLHSELNLSSLELGDSALYFCASSVTGGSGGYTFGSGTRLTVV.

CDR3 in amino acids: CASSWGGGNTEAFF. In DNA, the CDR3 is TGTGCCAGCAGCTGGGGAGGGGGTAACACTGAAGCTTTCTTT. This chain connects TRBV7-2 to TRBJ1-1; D perhaps matches TRBD1 (6 bases). The V gene's germline CDR1 is SGHTA and CDR2 FQGNSA. Trimming pared 4 bases from V and 2 bases from J, leaving 11 bases between. The CDR3 contains 14 residues.

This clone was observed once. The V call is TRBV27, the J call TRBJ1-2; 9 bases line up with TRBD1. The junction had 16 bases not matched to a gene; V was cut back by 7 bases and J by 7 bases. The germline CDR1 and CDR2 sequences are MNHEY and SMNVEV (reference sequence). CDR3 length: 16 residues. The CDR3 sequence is CASNSHGTGGLSGYTF. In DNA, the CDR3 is TGTGCCAGCAATTCCCACGGAACAGGGGGCCTTAGTGGCTACACCTTC.

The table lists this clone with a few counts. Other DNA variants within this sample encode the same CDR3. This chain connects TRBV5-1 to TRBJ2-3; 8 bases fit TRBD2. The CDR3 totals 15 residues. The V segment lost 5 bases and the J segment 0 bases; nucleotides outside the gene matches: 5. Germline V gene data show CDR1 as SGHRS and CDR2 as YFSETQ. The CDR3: CASSPTSGSTDTQYF. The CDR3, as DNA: TGCGCCAGCAGTCCTACTAGCGGCAGCACAGATACGCAGTATTTT.

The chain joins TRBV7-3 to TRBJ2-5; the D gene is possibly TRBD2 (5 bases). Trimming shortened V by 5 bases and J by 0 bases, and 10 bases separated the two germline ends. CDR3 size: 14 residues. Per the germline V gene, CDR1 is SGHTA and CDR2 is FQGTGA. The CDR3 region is CASSLGGYQETQYF. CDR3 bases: TGTGCCAGCAGCCTTGGAGGTTACCAAGAGACCCAGTACTTC.

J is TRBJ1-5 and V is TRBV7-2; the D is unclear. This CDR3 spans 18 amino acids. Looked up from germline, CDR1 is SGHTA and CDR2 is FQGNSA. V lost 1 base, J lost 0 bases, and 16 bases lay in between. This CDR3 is CASSLDGPTFTSNQPQHF. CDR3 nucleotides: TGTGCCAGCAGCTTAGATGGGCCGACCTTTACTAGCAATCAGCCCCAGCATTTT.

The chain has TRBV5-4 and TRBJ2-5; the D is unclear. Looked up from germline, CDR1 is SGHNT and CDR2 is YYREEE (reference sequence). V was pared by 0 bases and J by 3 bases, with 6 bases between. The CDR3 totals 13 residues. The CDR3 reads CASSLVREETQYF. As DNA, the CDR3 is TGTGCCAGCAGCTTGGTCCGGGAAGAGACCCAGTACTTC.

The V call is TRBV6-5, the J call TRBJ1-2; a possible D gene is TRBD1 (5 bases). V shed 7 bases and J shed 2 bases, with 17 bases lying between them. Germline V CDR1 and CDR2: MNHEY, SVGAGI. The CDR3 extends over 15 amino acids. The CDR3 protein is CASKEDSLLNYGYTF. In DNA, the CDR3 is TGTGCCAGCAAAGAAGACAGCCTACTCAACTATGGCTACACCTTC.

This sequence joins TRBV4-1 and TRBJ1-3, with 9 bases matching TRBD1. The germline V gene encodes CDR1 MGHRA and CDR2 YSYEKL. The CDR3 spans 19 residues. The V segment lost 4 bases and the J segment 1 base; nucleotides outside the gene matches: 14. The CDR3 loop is CASSLYGQGTLYSGNTIYF. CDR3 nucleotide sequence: TGCGCCAGCAGCCTATACGGACAGGGGACCTTATATTCTGGAAACACCATATATTTT.